This T cell receptor (beta chain) was identified during a study of T cells after yellow fever vaccination. TCRdb itself ran the 5' RACE reads through MiXCR, one entry per CDR3 protein. The repertoire holds 60,000 to 75,000 distinct CDR3 sequences, around 7% seen once, with 35% to 40% in the top ten. V shed 0 bases and J shed 4 bases, with 10 bases lying between them. This CDR3 has 14 amino acids. Germline V gives CDR1 DFQATT, CDR2 SNEGSKA (reference sequence). This clonotype was seen repeatedly, ten times or more. The receptor comes from a man younger than 35 who received the YFV17D yellow fever vaccine. The chain is built from TRBV20-1 and TRBJ1-5; D gene ambiguous. The specimen comprised CD8+ T cells sorted from PBMCs, sampled 35 to 50 days after the first yellow fever vaccination. The CDR3 is CSARDPRENQPQHF. CDR3 DNA: TGCAGTGCTAGAGATCCTCGGGAGAATCAGCCCCAGCATTTT.